The text below deals with one T cell receptor beta chain. This sample is part of a study of blood T cell repertoires in COVID-19. Overall study context: Italy, Spain and the United States were the sources of the convalescent and acute COVID-19 samples. T cells, B-cell-depleted T cells, or PBMCs supplied cDNA or gDNA.

From germline, CDR1 is MNHEY and CDR2 SMNVEV (reference sequence). The CDR3 consists of 15 residues. V dropped 3 bases and J dropped 5; count of bases not matched to a gene: 5. Methods used by the authors: The assay estimated nucleated cells by amplifying reference gene primers. TCRdb's table, derived via immunoSEQ multiplex PCR, lists solely in-frame clones and lacks some. The V and J calls and the clone size are those of that table, but D and trimming were determined from the DNA. The data hold 200,000 to 300,000 clones, with 83% observed a single time. The material sequenced was peripheral blood. The V gene is TRBV27, the J gene TRBJ2-3; 10 positions match TRBD1. This clonotype was obtained from a human donor in a cohort sampled during active COVID-19. CDR3: CASSFDRGQGDTQYF. The DNA for the CDR3 is TGTGCCAGCAGTTTTGACAGGGGGCAGGGAGATACGCAGTATTTT.